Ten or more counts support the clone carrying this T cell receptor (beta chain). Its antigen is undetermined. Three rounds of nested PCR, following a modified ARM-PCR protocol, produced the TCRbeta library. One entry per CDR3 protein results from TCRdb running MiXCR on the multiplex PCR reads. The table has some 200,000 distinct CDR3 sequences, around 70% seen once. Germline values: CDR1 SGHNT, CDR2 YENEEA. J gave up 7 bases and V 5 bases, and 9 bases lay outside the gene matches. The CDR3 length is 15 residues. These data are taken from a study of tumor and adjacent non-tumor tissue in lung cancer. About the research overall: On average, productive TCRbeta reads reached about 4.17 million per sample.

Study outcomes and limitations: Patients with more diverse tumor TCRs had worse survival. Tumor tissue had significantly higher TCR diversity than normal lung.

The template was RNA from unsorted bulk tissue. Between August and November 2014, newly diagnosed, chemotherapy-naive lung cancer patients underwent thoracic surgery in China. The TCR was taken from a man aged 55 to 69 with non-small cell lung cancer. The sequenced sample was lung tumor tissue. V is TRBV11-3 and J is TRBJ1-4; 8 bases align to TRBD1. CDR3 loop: CASSPNRGNFEKLFF. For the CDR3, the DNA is TGTGCCAGCAGCCCCAACAGGGGGAATTTTGAAAAACTGTTTTTT. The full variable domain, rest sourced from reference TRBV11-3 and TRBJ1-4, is EAGVVQSPRYKIIEKKQPVAFWCNPISGHNTLYWYLQNLGQGPELLIRYENEEAVDDSQLPKDRFSAERLKGVDSTLKIQPAELGDSAVYLCASSPNRGNFEKLFFGSGTQLSVL.